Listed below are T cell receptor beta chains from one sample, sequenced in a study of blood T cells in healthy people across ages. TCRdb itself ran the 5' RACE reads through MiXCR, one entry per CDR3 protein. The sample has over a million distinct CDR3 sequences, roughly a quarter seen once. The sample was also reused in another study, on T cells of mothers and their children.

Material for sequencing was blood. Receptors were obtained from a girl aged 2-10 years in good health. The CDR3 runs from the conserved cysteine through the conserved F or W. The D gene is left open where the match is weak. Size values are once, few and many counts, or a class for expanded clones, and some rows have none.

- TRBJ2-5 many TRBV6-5 CASSYIDQETQYF TGTGCCAGCAGTTATATCGACCAAGAGACCCAGTACTTC
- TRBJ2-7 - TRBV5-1 CASSFGGTPTYEQYF TGCGCCAGCAGCTTCGGCGGGACACCTACCTACGAGCAGTACTTC
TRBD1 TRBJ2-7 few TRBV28 CASRSYRGTYEQYF TGTGCCAGCAGATCCTACAGGGGGACCTACGAGCAGTACTTC
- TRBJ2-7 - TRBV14 CASAQAGSVEQYF TGTGCCAGCGCCCAGGCGGGGTCAGTCGAGCAGTACTTC
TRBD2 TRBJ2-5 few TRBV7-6 CASSALAGEETQYF TGTGCCAGCAGCGCACTAGCGGGAGAAGAGACCCAGTACTTC
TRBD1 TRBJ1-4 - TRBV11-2 CASSLEYQGAEAKLFF TGTGCCAGCAGCTTAGAGTACCAGGGGGCCGAGGCAAAACTGTTTTTT
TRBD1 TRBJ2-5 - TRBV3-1 CASSQEGPDRGYQETQYF TGTGCCAGCAGCCAAGAGGGCCCAGACAGGGGGTACCAAGAGACCCAGTACTTC
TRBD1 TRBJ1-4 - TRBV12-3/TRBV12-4 CASNSDRGNEKLFF TGTGCCAGCAACTCGGACAGGGGTAATGAAAAACTGTTTTTT
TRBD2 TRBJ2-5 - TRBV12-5 CASGPRLAGLTTHQETQYF TGTGCTAGTGGACCACGACTAGCGGGGTTAACCACGCACCAAGAGACCCAGTACTTC
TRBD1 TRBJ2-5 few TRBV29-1 CSVDPGQGVETQYF TGCAGCGTTGATCCGGGACAGGGCGTAGAGACCCAGTACTTC
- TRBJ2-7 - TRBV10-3 CAMSGTQLYEQYF TGTGCCATGTCAGGGACTCAACTCTACGAGCAGTACTTC
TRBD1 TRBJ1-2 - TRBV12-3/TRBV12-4 CASTFDRVRYTF TGTGCCAGCACTTTCGACAGGGTCCGCTACACCTTC
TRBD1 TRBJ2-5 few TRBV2 CASSFSGQGLEQYF TGTGCCAGCAGTTTCTCGGGACAGGGGCTGGAGCAGTACTTC
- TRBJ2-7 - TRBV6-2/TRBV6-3 CASSSQGVYEQYF TGTGCCAGCAGTTCACAGGGTGTCTACGAGCAGTACTTC
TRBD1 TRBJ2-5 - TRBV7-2 CASSTPEGTGEETQYF TGTGCCAGCAGCACCCCAGAGGGAACAGGGGAAGAGACCCAGTACTTC
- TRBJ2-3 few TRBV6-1 CASSRTQTGSTDTQYF TGTGCCAGCAGTCGGACCCAAACAGGGTCCACAGATACGCAGTATTTT
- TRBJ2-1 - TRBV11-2 CASSRTTSPYFNEQFF TGTGCCAGCAGCCGAACGACTAGTCCTTATTTCAATGAGCAGTTCTTC
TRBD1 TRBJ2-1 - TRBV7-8 CASSTAQGIYNEQFF TGTGCCAGCAGCACGGCACAGGGGATATACAATGAGCAGTTCTTC
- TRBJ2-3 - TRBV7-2 CASSLMQAADTQYF TGTGCCAGCAGCTTAATGCAGGCAGCAGATACGCAGTATTTT
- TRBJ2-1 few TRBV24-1 CATSDTGSRSYNEQFF TGTGCCACCAGTGATACCGGGAGTCGCTCCTACAATGAGCAGTTCTTC
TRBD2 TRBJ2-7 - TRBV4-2 CASSQIAGDPYEQYF TGTGCCAGCAGCCAGATAGCGGGGGACCCCTACGAGCAGTACTTC
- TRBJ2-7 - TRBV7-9 CASSLVTEYEQYF TGTGCCAGCAGCTTAGTTACAGAATACGAGCAGTACTTC
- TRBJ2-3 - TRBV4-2 CASSQAGRPDTQYF TGTGCCAGCAGCCAAGCGGGGCGGCCGGATACGCAGTATTTT
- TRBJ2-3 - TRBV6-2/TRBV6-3 CASSYVLPTDTQYF TGTGCCAGCAGTTACGTCCTTCCCACAGATACGCAGTATTTT
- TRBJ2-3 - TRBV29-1 CSVERDTQYF TGCAGCGTTGAAAGAGATACGCAGTATTTT
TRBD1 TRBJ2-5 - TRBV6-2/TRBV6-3 CASSYAGTGVRETQYF TGTGCCAGCAGTTACGCCGGGACAGGGGTCCGAGAGACCCAGTACTTC
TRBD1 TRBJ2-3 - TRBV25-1 CTRGRQYF TGCACCAGGGGGCGTCAGTATTTT
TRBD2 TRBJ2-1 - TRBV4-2 CASSATSGYNEQFF TGTGCCAGCAGCGCTACTAGCGGCTACAATGAGCAGTTCTTC
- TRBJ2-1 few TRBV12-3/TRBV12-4 CVSSRRGRSYNEQFF TGTGTCAGCAGCCGCCGTGGCAGATCATACAATGAGCAGTTCTTC
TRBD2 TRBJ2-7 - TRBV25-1 CASSDPRLAGGEQYF TGTGCCAGCAGTGATCCGAGACTAGCGGGAGGCGAGCAGTACTTC
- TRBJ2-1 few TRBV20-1 CSVKSGPSYNEQFF TGCAGTGTGAAGTCGGGGCCCTCCTACAATGAGCAGTTCTTC
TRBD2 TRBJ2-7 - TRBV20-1 CSARDLASGIIDEQYF TGCAGTGCTAGAGATCTGGCTAGCGGGATTATCGACGAGCAGTACTTC
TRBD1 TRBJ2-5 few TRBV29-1 CSVVTGTGYQETQYF TGCAGCGTTGTAACCGGGACAGGGTACCAAGAGACCCAGTACTTC
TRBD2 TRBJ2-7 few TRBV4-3 CASSHSTSGSYEQYF TGCGCCAGCAGCCACTCTACTAGCGGGTCCTACGAGCAGTACTTC
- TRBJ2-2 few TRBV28 CASSFEGYRAPPGELFF TGTGCCAGCAGTTTTGAGGGGTACAGGGCCCCGCCCGGGGAGCTGTTTTTT
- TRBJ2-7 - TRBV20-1 CSARLPSYEQYF TGCAGTGCTAGATTGCCCTCCTACGAGCAGTACTTC
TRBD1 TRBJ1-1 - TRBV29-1 CSVEKDRGIVVNTEAFF TGCAGCGTTGAAAAGGACAGGGGAATCGTAGTGAACACTGAAGCTTTCTTT
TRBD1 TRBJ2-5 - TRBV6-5 CASSSSQGEETQYF TGTGCCAGCAGTTCAAGCCAGGGGGAGGAGACCCAGTACTTC
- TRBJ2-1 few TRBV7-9 CASSLPGTGKHWQFF TGTGCCAGCAGCCTCCCCGGGACGGGCAAACATTGGCAGTTCTTC
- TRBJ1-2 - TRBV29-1 CSVAGNYGYTF TGCAGCGTTGCCGGGAACTATGGCTACACCTTC
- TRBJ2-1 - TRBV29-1 CSVGTSAEQFF TGCAGCGTCGGGACTTCCGCTGAGCAGTTCTTC
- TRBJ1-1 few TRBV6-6 CASSKDREAFF TGTGCCAGCAGCAAAGACAGGGAAGCTTTCTTT
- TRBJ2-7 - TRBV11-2 CASSPTDWGYEQYF TGTGCCAGCAGCCCAACAGACTGGGGCTACGAGCAGTACTTC
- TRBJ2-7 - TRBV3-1 CASSRNGGGREQYF TGTGCCAGCAGCCGCAATGGGGGAGGACGCGAGCAGTACTTC
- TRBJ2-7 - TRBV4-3 CASSQVQEGGEQYF TGCGCCAGCAGCCAAGTCCAGGAAGGGGGCGAGCAGTACTTC
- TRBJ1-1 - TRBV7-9 CASTVEIQNTEAFF TGTGCCAGCACGGTCGAGATTCAGAACACTGAAGCTTTCTTT
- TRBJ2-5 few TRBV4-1 CACSSGAGETQYF TGCGCCTGCAGTTCAGGGGCGGGGGAGACCCAGTACTTC
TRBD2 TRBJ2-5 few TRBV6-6 CASSRGLAGGGEQYF TGTGCCAGCAGTCGGGGACTAGCGGGAGGAGGGGAGCAGTACTTC
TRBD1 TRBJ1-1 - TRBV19 CASSQPGTGTEAFF TGTGCCAGTAGTCAACCCGGGACAGGCACTGAAGCTTTCTTT
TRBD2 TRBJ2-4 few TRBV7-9 CASSPEGGRADIQYF TGTGCCAGCAGCCCAGAGGGCGGGAGGGCCGACATTCAGTACTTC
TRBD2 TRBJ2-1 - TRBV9 CASSVGTSSYNEQFF TGTGCCAGCAGCGTAGGGACTAGCAGTTACAATGAGCAGTTCTTC
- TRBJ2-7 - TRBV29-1 CSVEDPGTDSYEQYF TGCAGCGTTGAAGATCCCGGAACAGATTCCTACGAGCAGTACTTC
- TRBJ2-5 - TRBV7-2 CASSFYTQETQYF TGTGCCAGCAGCTTTTATACCCAGGAGACCCAGTACTTC
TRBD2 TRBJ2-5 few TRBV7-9 CASSLVSGEGETQYF TGTGCCAGCAGCTTAGTCTCCGGGGAGGGGGAGACCCAGTACTTC
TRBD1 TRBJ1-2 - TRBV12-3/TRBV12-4 CASSPPGQPYGYTF TGTGCCAGCAGTCCCCCGGGACAGCCATATGGCTACACCTTC
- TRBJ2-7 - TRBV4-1 CASRRPNAGYEQYF TGCGCCAGCAGGCGCCCCAACGCTGGATACGAGCAGTACTTC
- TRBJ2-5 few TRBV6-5 CASSYEGGEYQETQYF TGTGCCAGCAGTTACGAAGGCGGCGAGTACCAAGAGACCCAGTACTTC
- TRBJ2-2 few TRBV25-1 CASSEYSLGTGELFF TGTGCCAGCAGTGAATACTCGTTGGGCACCGGGGAGCTGTTTTTT
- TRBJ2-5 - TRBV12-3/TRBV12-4 CASSWKGFRSAPLGQETQYF TGTGCCAGCAGTTGGAAGGGGTTTAGGTCCGCCCCCTTAGGGCAAGAGACCCAGTACTTC